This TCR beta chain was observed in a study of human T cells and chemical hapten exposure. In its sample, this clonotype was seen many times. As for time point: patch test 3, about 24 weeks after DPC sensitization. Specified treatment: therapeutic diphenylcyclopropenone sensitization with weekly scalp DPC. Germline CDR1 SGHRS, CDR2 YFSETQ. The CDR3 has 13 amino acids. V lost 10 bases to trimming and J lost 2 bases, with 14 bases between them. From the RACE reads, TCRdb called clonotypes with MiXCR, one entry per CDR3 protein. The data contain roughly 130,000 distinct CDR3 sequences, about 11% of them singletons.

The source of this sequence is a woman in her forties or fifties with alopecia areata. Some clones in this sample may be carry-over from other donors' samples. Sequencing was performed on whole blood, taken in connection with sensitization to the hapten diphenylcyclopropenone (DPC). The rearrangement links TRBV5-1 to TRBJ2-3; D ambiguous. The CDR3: CAAAGENTDTQYF. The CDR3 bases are TGCGCCGCCGCCGGAGAGAACACAGATACGCAGTATTTT.